These T cell receptor beta chains were read from a single sample in a study of a mutant IDH1 vaccine in newly diagnosed glioma. Generated by immunoSEQ multiplex PCR, the TCRdb table keeps only in-frame clones and is missing some. The table lists approximately 61,000 clones, around 84% of them singletons, with 6.5% to 9% in the top ten. These receptors are not linked to any known antigen. The sample in question was PBMCs, obtained from a glioma patient whose treatment included an IDH1 peptide vaccine. Receptors were obtained from a woman between 45 and 65 years old with glioma. Both conserved end residues are part of each CDR3. A D gene is named only where the DNA matches it firmly. The size entry is marked missing in some rows and otherwise reads once, few, many or a size class.

clone size | D gene | J gene | V gene | CDR3 protein | CDR3 DNA
- | - | TRBJ2-7 | TRBV29-1 | CSVATNSYEQYF | TGCAGCGTTGCGACAAATTCCTACGAGCAGTACTTC
- | - | TRBJ1-1 | TRBV6-5 | CASRLNGPAFF | TGTGCCAGCCGCCTGAACGGGCCAGCTTTCTTT
- | - | TRBJ2-7 | TRBV5-6 | CASSLLGSAGIYEQYF | TGTGCCAGCAGCTTGCTTGGATCGGCAGGGATCTACGAGCAGTACTTC
- | TRBD1 | TRBJ1-1 | TRBV6-5 | CATVLRGLSTEAFF | TGTGCCACCGTACTAAGGGGGCTGAGCACTGAAGCTTTCTTT
- | TRBD1 | TRBJ1-2 | TRBV6-1 | CASSEGQGYGYTF | TGTGCCAGCAGTGAAGGACAGGGCTATGGCTACACCTTC
- | - | TRBJ2-7 | TRBV5-4 | CASSLGGGSYEQYF | TGTGCCAGCAGTTTAGGAGGGGGCAGCTACGAGCAGTACTTC
few | - | TRBJ1-2 | TRBV6-5 | CASTPGGTYGYTF | TGTGCCAGCACCCCAGGAGGAACCTATGGCTACACCTTC
- | - | TRBJ1-2 | TRBV10-3 | CATSSGGQPAYTF | TGTGCCACTTCTTCGGGAGGACAACCCGCCTACACCTTC
- | TRBD1 | TRBJ2-7 | TRBV14 | CASSPWGFGQGAREQYF | TGTGCCAGCAGTCCATGGGGTTTTGGACAGGGGGCGCGCGAGCAGTACTTC
- | - | TRBJ2-3 | TRBV5-1 | CASSLGGASTDTQYF | TGCGCCAGCAGCTTGGGTGGGGCGAGCACAGATACGCAGTATTTT
- | - | TRBJ1-6 | TRBV27 | CASSLSEPYNSPLHF | TGTGCCAGCAGTTTATCCGAACCTTATAATTCACCCCTCCACTTT
once | TRBD1 | TRBJ2-3 | TRBV19 | CASSGQGYADTQYF | TGTGCCAGTAGCGGACAGGGGTACGCAGATACGCAGTATTTT
few | TRBD1 | TRBJ2-3 | TRBV7-3 | CASSLGQGTDTQYF | TGTGCCAGCAGCCTCGGACAGGGCACAGATACGCAGTATTTT
- | - | TRBJ2-1 | TRBV14 | CASSHRDTLSREFF | TGTGCCAGCAGCCACCGGGACACCCTAAGTAGGGAGTTCTTC
- | - | TRBJ1-1 | TRBV6-5 | CASSQIPGGTEAFF | TGTGCCAGCAGCCAAATCCCGGGGGGCACTGAAGCTTTCTTT
- | - | TRBJ2-7 | TRBV6-6 | CASSPGTPYEQYF | TGTGCCAGCAGTCCCGGGACACCCTACGAGCAGTACTTC
once | TRBD2 | TRBJ2-1 | TRBV5-1 | CASSLLSSGYNEQFF | TGCGCCAGCAGCTTGTTGTCTAGCGGATACAATGAGCAGTTCTTC
- | - | TRBJ2-3 | TRBV9 | CASSVEGRGRWSTDTQYF | TGTGCCAGCAGCGTAGAAGGTCGGGGTCGTTGGAGCACAGATACGCAGTATTTT
once | - | TRBJ1-1 | TRBV7-9 | CASSLEVGGMNTEAFF | TGTGCCAGCAGCTTAGAGGTCGGGGGGATGAACACTGAAGCTTTCTTT
- | - | TRBJ1-1 | TRBV18 | CASSPTENTEAFF | TGTGCCAGCTCACCGACAGAGAACACTGAAGCTTTCTTT
once | - | TRBJ2-3 | TRBV23-1 | CASSRAETSTDTQYF | TGCGCCAGCAGTCGGGCGGAAACTAGCACAGATACGCAGTATTTT
- | TRBD1 | TRBJ2-5 | TRBV11-2 | CASRRGTGGRETQYF | TGTGCCAGCCGACGTGGGACAGGGGGCAGGGAGACCCAGTACTTC
- | TRBD1 | TRBJ2-6 | TRBV6-5 | CASREQGAGANVLTF | TGTGCCAGCAGAGAACAGGGGGCTGGGGCCAACGTCCTGACTTTC
once | TRBD1 | TRBJ2-7 | TRBV6-5 | CASSPRQGSYEQYF | TGTGCCAGCAGTCCCCGACAGGGTTCCTACGAGCAGTACTTC
- | - | TRBJ2-7 | TRBV6-1 | CASSESEGVAYEQYF | TGTGCCAGCAGTGAAAGCGAAGGGGTTGCCTACGAGCAGTACTTC
- | - | TRBJ2-7 | TRBV6-5 | CASGFTGNPYEQYF | TGTGCCAGCGGGTTCACAGGGAACCCCTACGAGCAGTACTTC
once | - | TRBJ1-6 | TRBV5-1 | CASSPSSYNSPLHF | TGCGCCAGCAGTCCGAGCTCCTATAATTCACCCCTCCACTTT
- | - | TRBJ1-6 | TRBV7-9 | CASSFRDRYNSPLHF | TGTGCCAGCAGCTTTAGGGACCGCTATAATTCACCCCTCCACTTT
- | - | TRBJ1-4 | TRBV5-1 | CASSPLPTKSYEKLFF | TGCGCCAGCAGCCCCCTACCGACCAAAAGCTATGAAAAACTGTTTTTT
- | TRBD1 | TRBJ1-4 | TRBV2 | CASSTGTGNEKLFF | TGTGCCAGCAGTACCGGGACAGGGAATGAAAAACTGTTTTTT
- | TRBD1 | TRBJ1-1 | TRBV29-1 | CSVGRTGGAFF | TGCAGCGTTGGAAGGACAGGGGGTGCTTTCTTT
- | - | TRBJ2-7 | TRBV14 | CASSRFFYEQYF | TGTGCCAGCAGCCGTTTCTTCTACGAGCAGTACTTC
once | - | TRBJ2-6 | TRBV7-2 | CASSLDGGLISGANVLTF | TGTGCCAGCAGCTTAGACGGGGGACTGATCTCTGGGGCCAACGTCCTGACTTTC